This T cell receptor (beta chain) came from a study of shared clonotypes between healthy human individuals. The germline V and J ends were trimmed by 4 bases and 2 bases, with 10 bases remaining between them. This CDR3 comprises 14 residues. Germline CDR1 ENHRY, CDR2 SYGVKD. Profiling relied on immunoSEQ multiplex PCR, and the TCRdb table lists in-frame clones only, not all of them. The sample lists over a million clones, 95% to 99% seen once, with approximately 0.44% in the top ten. The rearrangement links TRBV10-3 to TRBJ2-3; D may be TRBD1 (6 bases). The sequence was obtained from a man aged 30 to 39 in good health. Input material: naive CD4+ T cells sorted from blood. The subset was: CD45RA+ positively selected. CDR3 loop: CAISARDTTDTQYF. CDR3 nucleotides: TGTGCCATCAGTGCACGGGACACCACAGATACGCAGTATTTT.